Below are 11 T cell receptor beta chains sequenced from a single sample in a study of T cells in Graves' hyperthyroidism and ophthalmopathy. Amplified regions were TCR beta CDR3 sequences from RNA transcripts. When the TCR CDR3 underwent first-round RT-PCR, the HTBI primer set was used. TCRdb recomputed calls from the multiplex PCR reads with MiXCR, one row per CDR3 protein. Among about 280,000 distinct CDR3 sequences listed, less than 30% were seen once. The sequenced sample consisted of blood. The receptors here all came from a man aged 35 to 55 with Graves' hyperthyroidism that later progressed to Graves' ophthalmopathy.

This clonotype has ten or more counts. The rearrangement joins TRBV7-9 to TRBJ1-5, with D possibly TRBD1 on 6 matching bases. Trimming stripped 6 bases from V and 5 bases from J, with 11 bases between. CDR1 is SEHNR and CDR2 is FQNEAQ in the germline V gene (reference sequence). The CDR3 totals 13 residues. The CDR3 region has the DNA TGTGCCAGCAGTTGGGAGGGGGATCAGCCCCAGCATTTT. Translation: CASSWEGDQPQHF.

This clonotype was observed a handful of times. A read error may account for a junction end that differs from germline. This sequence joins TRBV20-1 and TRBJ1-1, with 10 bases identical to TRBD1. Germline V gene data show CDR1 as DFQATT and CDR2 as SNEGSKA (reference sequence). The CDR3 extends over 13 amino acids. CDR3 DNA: TGTCTCCCGGGACAGGGGATGAACACTGAAGCTTTCTTT. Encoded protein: CLPGQGMNTEAFF.

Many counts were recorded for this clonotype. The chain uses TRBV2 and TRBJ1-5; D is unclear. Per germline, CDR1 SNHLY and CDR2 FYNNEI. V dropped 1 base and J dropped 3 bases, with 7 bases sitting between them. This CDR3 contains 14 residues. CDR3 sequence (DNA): TGTGCCAGCAGTGAAGAGGCATTCAATCAGCCCCAGCATTTT. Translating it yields CASSEEAFNQPQHF.

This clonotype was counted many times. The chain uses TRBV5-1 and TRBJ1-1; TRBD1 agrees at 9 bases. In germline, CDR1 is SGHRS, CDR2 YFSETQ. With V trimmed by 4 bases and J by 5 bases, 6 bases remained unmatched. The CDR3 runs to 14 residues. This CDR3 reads CASSTDRGRTEAFF. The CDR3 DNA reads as TGCGCCAGCAGCACGGACAGGGGACGGACTGAAGCTTTCTTT.

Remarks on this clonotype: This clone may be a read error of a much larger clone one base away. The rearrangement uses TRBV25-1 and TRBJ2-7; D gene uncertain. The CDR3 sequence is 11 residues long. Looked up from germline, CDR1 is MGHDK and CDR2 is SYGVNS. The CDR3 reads CARSEGPEQYF. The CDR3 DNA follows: TGTGCCCGCAGTGAAGGGCCGGAGCAGTACTTC.

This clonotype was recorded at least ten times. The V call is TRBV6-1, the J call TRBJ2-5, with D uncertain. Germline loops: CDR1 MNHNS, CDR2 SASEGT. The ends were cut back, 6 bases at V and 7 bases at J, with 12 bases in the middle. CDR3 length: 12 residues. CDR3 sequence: CASRDAPRTQYF. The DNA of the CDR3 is TGTGCCAGCAGGGACGCCCCGAGGACCCAGTACTTC.

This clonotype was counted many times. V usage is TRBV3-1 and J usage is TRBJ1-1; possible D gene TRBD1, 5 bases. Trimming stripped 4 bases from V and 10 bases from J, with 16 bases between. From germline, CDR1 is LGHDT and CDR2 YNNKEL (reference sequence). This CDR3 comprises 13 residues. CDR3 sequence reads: CASSPGPASGAFF. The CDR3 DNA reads TGTGCCAGCAGCCCAGGGCCTGCGTCCGGAGCTTTCTTT.

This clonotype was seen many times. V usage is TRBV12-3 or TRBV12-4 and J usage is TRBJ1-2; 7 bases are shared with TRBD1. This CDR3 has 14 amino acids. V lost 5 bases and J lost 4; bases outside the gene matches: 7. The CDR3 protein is CASSRSDRAYGYTF. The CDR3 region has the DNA TGTGCCAGCAGTCGATCCGACAGGGCCTATGGCTACACCTTC.

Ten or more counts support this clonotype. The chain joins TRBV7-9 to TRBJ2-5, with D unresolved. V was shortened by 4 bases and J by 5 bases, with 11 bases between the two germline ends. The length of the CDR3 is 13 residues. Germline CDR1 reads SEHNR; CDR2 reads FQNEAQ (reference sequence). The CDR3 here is CASSSSVRETQYF. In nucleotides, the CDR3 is TGTGCCAGCAGCTCCAGCGTCCGGGAGACCCAGTACTTC.

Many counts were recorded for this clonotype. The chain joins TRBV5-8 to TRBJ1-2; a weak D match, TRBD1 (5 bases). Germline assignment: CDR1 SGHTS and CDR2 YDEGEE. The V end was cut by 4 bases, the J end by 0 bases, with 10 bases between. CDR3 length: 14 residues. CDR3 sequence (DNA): TGTGCCAGCAGCCCTCGGGACTCTAACTATGGCTACACCTTC. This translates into CASSPRDSNYGYTF.

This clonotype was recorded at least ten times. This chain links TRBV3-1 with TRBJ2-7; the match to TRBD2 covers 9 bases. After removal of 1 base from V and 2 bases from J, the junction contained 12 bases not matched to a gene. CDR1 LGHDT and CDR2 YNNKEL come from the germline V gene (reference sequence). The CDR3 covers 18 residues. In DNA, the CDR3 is TGTGCCAGCAGCCAAGTCCCAACTAGCGGGCTCACCACCTACGAGCAGTACTTC. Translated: CASSQVPTSGLTTYEQYF.